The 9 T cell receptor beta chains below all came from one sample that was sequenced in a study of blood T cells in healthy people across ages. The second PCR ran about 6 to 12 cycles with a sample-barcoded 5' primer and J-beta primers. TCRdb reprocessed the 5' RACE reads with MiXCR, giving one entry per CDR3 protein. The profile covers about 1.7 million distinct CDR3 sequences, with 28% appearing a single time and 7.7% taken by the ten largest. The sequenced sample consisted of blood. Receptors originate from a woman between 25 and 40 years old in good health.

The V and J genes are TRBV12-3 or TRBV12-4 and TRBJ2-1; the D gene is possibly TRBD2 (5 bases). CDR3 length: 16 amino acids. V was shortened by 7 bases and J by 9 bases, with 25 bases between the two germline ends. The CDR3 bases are TGTGCCAGCACCCGTAGAGCGGCCCTTCTTAAGAGTGAGCAGTTCTTC. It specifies CASTRRAALLKSEQFF.

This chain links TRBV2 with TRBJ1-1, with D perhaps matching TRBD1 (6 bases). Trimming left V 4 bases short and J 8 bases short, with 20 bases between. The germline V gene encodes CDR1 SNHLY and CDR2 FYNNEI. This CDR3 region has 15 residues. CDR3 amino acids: CASSGFAGASTEAFF. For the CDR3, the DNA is TGTGCCAGCAGTGGGTTCGCGGGGGCTAGCACGGAAGCTTTCTTT.

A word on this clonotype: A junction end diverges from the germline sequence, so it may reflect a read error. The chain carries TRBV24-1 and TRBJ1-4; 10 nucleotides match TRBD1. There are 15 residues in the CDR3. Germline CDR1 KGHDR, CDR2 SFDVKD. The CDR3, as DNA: TGTGCCACCAGTGGAGGAGGGACAGGGGATGAAAAACGGTTTTTT. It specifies CATSGGGTGDEKRFF.

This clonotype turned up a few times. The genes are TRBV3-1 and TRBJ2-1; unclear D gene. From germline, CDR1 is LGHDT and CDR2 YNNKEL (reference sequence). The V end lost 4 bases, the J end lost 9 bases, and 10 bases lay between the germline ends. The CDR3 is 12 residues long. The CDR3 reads CASSPDGPEQFF. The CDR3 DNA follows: TGTGCCAGCAGCCCCGATGGGCCTGAGCAGTTCTTC.

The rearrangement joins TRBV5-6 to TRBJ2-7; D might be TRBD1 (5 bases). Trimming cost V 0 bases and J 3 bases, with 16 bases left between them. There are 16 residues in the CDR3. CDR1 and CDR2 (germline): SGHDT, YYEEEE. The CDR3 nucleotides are TGTGCCAGCAGCTTGGTCGTGGGGCCGACTGGCTACGAGCAGTACTTC. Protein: CASSLVVGPTGYEQYF.

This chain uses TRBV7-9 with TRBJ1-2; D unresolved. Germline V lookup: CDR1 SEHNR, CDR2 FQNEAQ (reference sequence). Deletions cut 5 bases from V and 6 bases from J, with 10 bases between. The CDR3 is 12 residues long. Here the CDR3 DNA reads TGTGCCAGCAGCCCTGACAACGATGGCTACACCTTC. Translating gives CASSPDNDGYTF.

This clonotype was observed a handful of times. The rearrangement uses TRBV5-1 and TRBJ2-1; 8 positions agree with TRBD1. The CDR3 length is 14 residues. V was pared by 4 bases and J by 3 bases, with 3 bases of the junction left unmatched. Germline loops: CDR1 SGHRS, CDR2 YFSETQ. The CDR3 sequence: CASSGTGLYNEQFF. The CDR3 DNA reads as TGCGCCAGCAGCGGGACAGGTCTCTACAATGAGCAGTTCTTC.

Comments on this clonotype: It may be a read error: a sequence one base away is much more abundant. CDR3 sequence reads: CASSTCGWETQYF. The CDR3 nucleotides are TGTGCCAGCAGTACCTGTGGTTGGGAGACCCAGTACTTC. The chain employs TRBV6-5 and TRBJ2-5; D is unresolved. Germline values: CDR1 MNHEY, CDR2 SVGAGI. V was shortened by 5 bases and J by 5 bases, with 12 bases between the two germline ends. The CDR3 consists of 13 residues.

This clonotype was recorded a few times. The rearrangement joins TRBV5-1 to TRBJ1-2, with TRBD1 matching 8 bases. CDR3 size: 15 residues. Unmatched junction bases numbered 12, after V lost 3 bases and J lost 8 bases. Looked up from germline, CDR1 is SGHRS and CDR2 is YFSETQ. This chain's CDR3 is CASSSHSLTGDGYTF. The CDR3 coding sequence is TGCGCCAGCAGCTCCCACTCGTTGACAGGGGACGGCTACACCTTC.